Listed below are T cell receptor beta chains from one sample, sequenced in a study of OX40 agonist ivuxolimab in advanced cancers. The data were produced by immunoSEQ multiplex PCR, yet TCRdb's version contains in-frame clones alone and is incomplete. This table holds tens of thousands of clones, about 83% found once. Specimen: CD4+ or CD8+ T cells sorted from blood, collected in a trial of the OX40 agonist ivuxolimab. These receptors were taken from an adult with an advanced solid tumor such as melanoma, head and neck, liver or kidney cancer. Each CDR3 is given with its conserved first and last residue. The D gene is left open where the match is weak. The size of a clone is reported for some rows only, either as once, few or many, or as a class for expanded clones.

cdr3_nt,cdr3_aa,cdr3_length,clone_size,d_call,j_call,v_call
TGTGCCAGCAACTTTTGGGGGGGCTCCTCCTACAATGAGCAGTTCTTC,CASNFWGGSSYNEQFF,16,-,-,TRBJ2-1,TRBV5-6
TGTGCCAGCAGCCTCCGGGCAGGGGGCTCCTACAATGAGCAGTTCTTC,CASSLRAGGSYNEQFF,16,-,TRBD1,TRBJ2-1,TRBV7-2
TGTGCCAGCAGTGAACATGGACAGTTTCTCGAGTGGTCCTACAATGAGCAGTTCTTC,CASSEHGQFLEWSYNEQFF,19,-,-,TRBJ2-1,TRBV6-1
TGTGCCAGCAGTTACTCCTCGGGAGGGAGGTACGAGCAGTACTTC,CASSYSSGGRYEQYF,15,-,TRBD2,TRBJ2-7,TRBV6-6
TGTGCCAGCAGTTTATGGGCAGGGGAAGAGACCCAGTACTTC,CASSLWAGEETQYF,14,-,-,TRBJ2-5,TRBV27
TGTGCCAGTAGCTTAGAACGAGGGAATGAGCAGTTCTTC,CASSLERGNEQFF,13,-,-,TRBJ2-1,TRBV19
TGTGCCAGCAACGTAGGGGGGACTTCTAATGAAAAACTGTTTTTT,CASNVGGTSNEKLFF,15,-,-,TRBJ1-4,TRBV9
TGTGCCAGCAATAATGGTTCGGGTCTTACTAATGAAAAACTGTTTTTT,CASNNGSGLTNEKLFF,16,-,-,TRBJ1-4,TRBV28
TGTGCCTGGAGTGGACTAGCGGGGGAGGAGCAGTACTTC,CAWSGLAGEEQYF,13,-,TRBD2,TRBJ2-7,TRBV30
TGTGCCAGCAGTGAGGGTCTAGGGAATAACTATGGCTACACCTTC,CASSEGLGNNYGYTF,15,few,-,TRBJ1-2,TRBV2
TGTGCCAGCTCGGGACTAGCGGGAGTAGATGAGCAGTTCTTC,CASSGLAGVDEQFF,14,-,TRBD2,TRBJ2-1,TRBV28
TGTGCCAGCAGCCCCCATCCCCGCCAAGAGACCCAGTACTTC,CASSPHPRQETQYF,14,-,-,TRBJ2-5,TRBV9
TGCGCCAGCAGCCCCGGGGCGGGTATCGGCGGGGAGCTGTTTTTT,CASSPGAGIGGELFF,15,medium-sized,-,TRBJ2-2,TRBV5-1
TGTGCCAGCAGCGCCCTGTCCGGGACAAGTCCTGATGGCTACACCTTC,CASSALSGTSPDGYTF,16,-,-,TRBJ1-2,TRBV6-6
TGTGCCAGCAGCTTCCCAGGGGACGAGCAGTACTTC,CASSFPGDEQYF,12,-,-,TRBJ2-7,TRBV11-3
TGTGCCAGCAGCACCGGACAGGGGCGCTTGTACGAGCAGTACTTC,CASSTGQGRLYEQYF,15,-,TRBD1,TRBJ2-7,TRBV14
TGTGCCAGCAGCTCCCCTGGCGGGGTAACTAGCACAGATACGCAGTATTTT,CASSSPGGVTSTDTQYF,17,-,-,TRBJ2-3,TRBV7-3
TGTGCCAGCAGCTTGGGGGATTTGAACACTGAAGCTTTCTTT,CASSLGDLNTEAFF,14,-,-,TRBJ1-1,TRBV11-2
TGTGCCATCAGTGGACGGGACGACTATGGCTACACCTTC,CAISGRDDYGYTF,13,few,-,TRBJ1-2,TRBV10-3
TGTGCCAGCAGTTCGTACGATAGCAATCAGCCCCAGCATTTT,CASSSYDSNQPQHF,14,-,-,TRBJ1-5,TRBV28
TGTGCCAGCAGCTTACCCATAGGCAGTCCCAAAAAGAACACTGAAGCTTTCTTT,CASSLPIGSPKKNTEAFF,18,-,-,TRBJ1-1,TRBV7-9
TGTGCCAGCAGTGAATTGTCGGGGTTTAGCAATCAGCCCCAGCATTTT,CASSELSGFSNQPQHF,16,-,-,TRBJ1-5,TRBV6-1
TGTGCCAGCGGTGACAATGAGCAGTTCTTC,CASGDNEQFF,10,-,-,TRBJ2-1,TRBV7-8
TGCGCCAGCAGTTATACACCGGGGGGGGCCGGTGAGCCCCAGCATTTT,CASSYTPGGAGEPQHF,16,-,-,TRBJ1-5,TRBV4-1
TGTGCCAGCAGCGTAGAATTGCGAAGTACTGATACGCAGTATTTT,CASSVELRSTDTQYF,15,-,-,TRBJ2-3,TRBV9
TGTGCCAGCAGCCTCGGGTCTAAGTTACATGGCTACACCTTC,CASSLGSKLHGYTF,14,-,-,TRBJ1-2,TRBV14
TGTGCCAGCAGTTACGACCGGGGGGGTGATACGCAGTATTTT,CASSYDRGGDTQYF,14,-,TRBD2,TRBJ2-3,TRBV6-5
TGTGCCAGTAGTATTTCGGCAGCCCAAGAGACCCAGTACTTC,CASSISAAQETQYF,14,-,-,TRBJ2-5,TRBV19
TGTGCCAGTAGTATTTTAGGGGGTTCACCCCTCCACTTT,CASSILGGSPLHF,13,-,-,TRBJ1-6,TRBV19
TGTGCCAGCAGCTCAATCGACACCGGGGAGACCCAGTACTTC,CASSSIDTGETQYF,14,-,-,TRBJ2-5,TRBV7-9
TGTGCCAGTAGTCTCGACAGGTCGGGGTACCAAGAGACCCAGTACTTC,CASSLDRSGYQETQYF,16,-,-,TRBJ2-5,TRBV19
TGCGCCAGCAGCTTGGGCCTAACCTACGAGCAGTACTTC,CASSLGLTYEQYF,13,-,-,TRBJ2-7,TRBV5-1
TGTGCCAGCAGTCCCACAAGTGAAGATACGCAGTATTTT,CASSPTSEDTQYF,13,large,-,TRBJ2-3,TRBV27
TGTGCCAGCAGTAGACAGGCACTGAACACTGAAGCTTTCTTT,CASSRQALNTEAFF,14,-,-,TRBJ1-1,TRBV2
TGTGCCACCGACGAGGGGGCTGCTGAAGCTTTCTTT,CATDEGAAEAFF,12,-,TRBD1,TRBJ1-1,TRBV2
TGTGCCAGCAGCTCCGGTGGCCACTTAGGCACAGATACGCAGTATTTT,CASSSGGHLGTDTQYF,16,-,-,TRBJ2-3,TRBV7-3
TGTGCCAGCAGCGTCGGATCACCCGGGGAGCTGTTTTTT,CASSVGSPGELFF,13,-,-,TRBJ2-2,TRBV9
TGTGCCAGCATTAAAGCGAACACTGAAGCTTTCTTT,CASIKANTEAFF,12,-,-,TRBJ1-1,TRBV7-9
TGTGCCAGCAGCTTGACAGTCACTAGCGAGAACACCGGGGAGCTGTTTTTT,CASSLTVTSENTGELFF,17,-,TRBD2,TRBJ2-2,TRBV7-6
TGTGCCAGTAGTATAAGGGACAGGGAGACCTACGAGCAGTACTTC,CASSIRDRETYEQYF,15,-,TRBD1,TRBJ2-7,TRBV19
TGTGCCAGCAGTGTTTACACTGATCAGCCCCAGCATTTT,CASSVYTDQPQHF,13,-,-,TRBJ1-5,TRBV2
TGTGCCAGCAGCGCGGACAGTGGCAATCAGCCCCAGCATTTT,CASSADSGNQPQHF,14,medium-sized,-,TRBJ1-5,TRBV9
TGTGCCAGCACCCTCCCGGGACAGTTATACGAGCAGTACTTC,CASTLPGQLYEQYF,14,-,TRBD1,TRBJ2-7,TRBV28
TGTGCCAGCAGCTTAGGGGGGGGGAACACTGAAGCTTTCTTT,CASSLGGGNTEAFF,14,-,-,TRBJ1-1,TRBV7-6
TGTGCAAGTCGCTTAGGGACAGGGAGCACTGAAGCTTTCTTT,CASRLGTGSTEAFF,14,-,-,TRBJ1-1,TRBV12-2
TGTGCCAGCTGTACTGAGACAGGTCTTTTATATAATTCACCCCTCCACTTT,CASCTETGLLYNSPLHF,17,once,-,TRBJ1-6,TRBV28
TGTGCCAGCAGCTTAACGGGGGCGAGGGAGACCCAGTACTTC,CASSLTGARETQYF,14,-,-,TRBJ2-5,TRBV7-9
TGCGCCAGCAGCCAAGCGTCAGGTTGGGCCACTGAAGCTTTCTTT,CASSQASGWATEAFF,15,-,-,TRBJ1-1,TRBV4-1
TGTGCCAGCAGCTTAGGGGGAGCCAACACTGAAGCTTTCTTT,CASSLGGANTEAFF,14,-,-,TRBJ1-1,TRBV7-9
TGTGCCAGCAGCTTATCGACAAGGGGAACTGAAGCTTTCTTT,CASSLSTRGTEAFF,14,few,-,TRBJ1-1,TRBV11-2
TGTGCCAGCAGCCCCCAGGGTTATGAGCAGTTCTTC,CASSPQGYEQFF,12,-,-,TRBJ2-1,TRBV5-8
TGTGCCAGCAGTTTGGGACTTAGCGGGGGGACAGATACGCAGTATTTT,CASSLGLSGGTDTQYF,16,-,TRBD2,TRBJ2-3,TRBV27
TGTGCCAGCAACCATATTAACACTGAAGCTTTCTTT,CASNHINTEAFF,12,-,-,TRBJ1-1,TRBV6-6
TGTGCCACCAGCATGACCGGAATGCACAATGAGCAGTTCTTC,CATSMTGMHNEQFF,14,-,-,TRBJ2-1,TRBV15
TGTGCCAGCAGCTTAGGGTCCCAGGGGAAGCTGGCCGGGGAGCTGTTTTTT,CASSLGSQGKLAGELFF,17,-,-,TRBJ2-2,TRBV7-8
TGCGCCAGCAGCAGGGGCCCGGGACAGAAGACAGAGCAGTACTTC,CASSRGPGQKTEQYF,15,-,TRBD1,TRBJ2-7,TRBV5-1
TGTGCCAGCAGCCGCGACAGGGGTAACACAGATACGCAGTATTTT,CASSRDRGNTDTQYF,15,-,TRBD1,TRBJ2-3,TRBV7-3
TGTGCCAGCAGCATGGACAGGACGGACACCATATATTTT,CASSMDRTDTIYF,13,-,TRBD1,TRBJ1-3,TRBV28
TGCGCCAGCAGCTTGCGGTCTAGCGGGAGAGCCCTGACCTACAATGAGCAGTTCTTC,CASSLRSSGRALTYNEQFF,19,-,TRBD2,TRBJ2-1,TRBV5-1
TGTGCCAGCAGCGTACCCCGACAGGGCGGGACCTACAATGAGCAGTTCTTC,CASSVPRQGGTYNEQFF,17,-,-,TRBJ2-1,TRBV9